The 14 T cell receptor beta chains in this list originate from one sample, sequenced in a study of T-cell reconstitution after alpha-beta-depleted transplantation in children. During its preparation, the TCRbeta library received unique molecular identifiers. One entry per CDR3 protein results from TCRdb running MiXCR on the PCR reads. The repertoire holds 90,000 to 95,000 distinct CDR3 sequences, with 12% as singletons. The starting material was PBMCs from the stem cell graft donor, obtained from the stem cell graft. Receptors were obtained from a human donor who donated a stem cell graft to a child with inherited bone marrow failure.

This clonotype was counted ten times or more. The gene calls are TRBV29-1 and TRBJ1-2, with 7 bases that match TRBD1. The trim removed 2 bases at V and 4 bases at J, leaving 4 bases unmatched. This CDR3 has 13 amino acids. CDR1 is SQVTM, CDR2 ANQGSEA, per germline. The CDR3 DNA reads as TGCAGCGTTGAATCAGGGGGTGGCTATGGCTACACCTTC. Translating gives CSVESGGGYGYTF. Drawing the rest from reference TRBV29-1 and TRBJ1-2, the complete variable domain is SAVISQKPSRDICQRGTSLTIQCQVDSQVTMMFWYRQQPGQSLTLIATANQGSEATYESGFVIDKFPISRPNLTFSTLTVSNMSPEDSSIYLCSVESGGGYGYTFGSGTRLTVV.

This clonotype was recorded many times. The chain recombines TRBV2 with TRBJ2-1; D may match TRBD1 or TRBD2 (5 bases each). The CDR3 contains 15 residues. Trimming shortened V by 6 bases and J by 12 bases, and 24 bases separated the two germline ends. Germline V gene lookup returns CDR1 SNHLY and CDR2 FYNNEI. The CDR3 nucleotides are TGTGCCAGCAGGGGAACGCTCGACCGGGACCTCACGCAGTTCTTC. Protein product: CASRGTLDRDLTQFF.

The chain links TRBV29-1 to TRBJ2-2; D ambiguous. Per germline, CDR1 SQVTM and CDR2 ANQGSEA. This CDR3 has 10 residues. Trimming took 7 bases from V and 5 from J, leaving 5 bases between them. The CDR3 bases are TGCAGCGCCTGGACCGGGGAGCTGTTTTTT. Translating it yields CSAWTGELFF.

The chain recombines TRBV2 with TRBJ2-7; a weak D match, TRBD2 (5 bases). Per germline, CDR1 SNHLY and CDR2 FYNNEI. There are 13 residues in the CDR3. V lost 3 bases, J lost 2 bases, and 8 bases lay in between. CDR3 region: CASSDAGTYEQYF. In nucleotides, the CDR3 is TGTGCCAGCAGTGATGCGGGCACCTACGAGCAGTACTTC.

This clonotype was counted ten times or more. V usage is TRBV7-2 and J usage is TRBJ1-5, with TRBD1 matching over 8 bases. The CDR3 spans 14 residues. CDR1 and CDR2 from the germline V gene are SGHTA and FQGNSA. Trimming cost V 4 bases and J 5 bases; bases outside gene matches: 4. Here the CDR3 reads CASSSSGGDQPQHF. For the CDR3, the DNA is TGTGCCAGCAGCTCGTCAGGGGGCGATCAGCCCCAGCATTTT.

The sample holds many counts of this clonotype. This chain links TRBV2 with TRBJ1-2; D gene uncertain. V shed 2 bases and J shed 1 base, with 8 bases lying between them. This CDR3 region has 14 residues. The germline gives CDR1 SNHLY, CDR2 FYNNEI. The CDR3 sequence: CASSELLGNYGYTF. The CDR3 DNA is TGTGCCAGCAGTGAATTGCTGGGTAACTATGGCTACACCTTC. The full variable domain, its missing parts supplied by reference TRBV2 and TRBJ1-2, is EPEVTQTPSHQVTQMGQEVILRCVPISNHLYFYWYRQILGQKVEFLVSFYNNEISEKSEIFDDQFSVERPDGSNFTLKIRSTKLEDSAMYFCASSELLGNYGYTFGSGTRLTVV.

This clonotype was observed many times. The V call is TRBV7-2, the J call TRBJ2-7; D is undetermined. CDR3 length: 15 amino acids. V was shortened by 4 bases and J by 8 bases, with 21 bases between the two germline ends. Germline V gene data show CDR1 as SGHTA and CDR2 as FQGNSA. The CDR3 region has the DNA TGTGCCAGCAGCTCCAGACCCAACCCCTACGAGAAGCAGTACTTC. Translating it yields CASSSRPNPYEKQYF.

This clonotype came up many times. The V call is TRBV7-2, the J call TRBJ2-5, with a weak D call TRBD2 (5 bases). Trimming took 2 bases from V and 4 from J, leaving 11 bases between them. Germline lookup yields CDR1 SGHTA and CDR2 FQGNSA. The CDR3 covers 14 residues. CDR3 nucleotide sequence: TGTGCCAGCAGCTTACTACGCGGGTCAGAGACCCAGTACTTC. It translates to CASSLLRGSETQYF.

At least ten counts were recorded for this clonotype. The chain recombines TRBV7-9 with TRBJ1-6, with D possibly matching TRBD1 (5 bases). The CDR3 sequence is 13 residues long. CDR1 and CDR2 (germline): SEHNR, FQNEAQ (reference sequence). Trimming pared 7 bases from V and 8 bases from J, leaving 12 bases between. In DNA, the CDR3 is TGTGCCAGCACCTTCGGGGGGGATTCACCCCTCCACTTT. This encodes CASTFGGDSPLHF.

Many counts were recorded for this clonotype. The genes are TRBV15 and TRBJ1-4, with 7 bases that match TRBD1. The CDR3 sequence is 15 residues long. Germline CDR1 is LNHNV and CDR2 is YYDKDF (reference sequence). V lost 5 bases and J lost 2; bases outside the gene matches: 5. DNA for the CDR3: TGTGCCACCAGCGACCCGACAGGGACTAATGAAAAACTGTTTTTT. Translated: CATSDPTGTNEKLFF.

V usage is TRBV6-1 and J usage is TRBJ2-7; D might be TRBD2 (6 bases). CDR1 MNHNS and CDR2 SASEGT come from the germline V gene. The CDR3 covers 13 residues. Trimming took off 10 bases at V and 0 bases at J, with 13 bases between the two ends. The CDR3, as DNA: TGTGCCACCCGGGACTCCGGCTCCTACGAGCAGTACTTC. It yields the protein CATRDSGSYEQYF.

In its sample, this clonotype was seen many times. In DNA, the CDR3 is TGTGCCAGCAGCCCGGGACTAGCGGTAGCCAAAAACATTCAGTACTTC. Its protein product is CASSPGLAVAKNIQYF. This rearrangement joins TRBV7-2 to TRBJ2-4; 11 bases are a match to TRBD2. The CDR3 loop spans 16 amino acids. The V gene's germline CDR1 is SGHTA and CDR2 FQGNSA. V lost 5 bases, J lost 0 bases, and 3 bases stayed unmatched.

This clonotype occurred many times. The V gene is TRBV14, the J gene TRBJ1-5, with 10 bases aligning to TRBD1. This CDR3 has 15 residues. Germline V lookup: CDR1 SGHDN, CDR2 FVKESK. The trim removed 0 bases at V and 6 bases at J, leaving 2 bases unmatched. The CDR3 region is CASSQEGQGSQPQHF. For the CDR3, the DNA is TGTGCCAGCAGCCAAGAGGGACAGGGGAGTCAGCCCCAGCATTTT.

This clonotype was picked up many times. CDR3 residues: CASSLDGANVLTF. For the CDR3, the DNA is TGCGCCAGCAGCTTGGATGGGGCCAACGTCCTGACTTTC. The chain combines TRBV5-1 with TRBJ2-6; unclear D gene. V lost 0 bases and J 3 bases, leaving 1 base between the germline ends. The germline gives CDR1 SGHRS, CDR2 YFSETQ. The CDR3 has 13 amino acids.